Shown below are 6 T cell receptor beta chains from a single sample sequenced in a study of shared clonotypes between healthy human individuals. The assay was immunoSEQ multiplex PCR, and TCRdb's table has in-frame clones only and misses some. The sample yields under 1,100,000 clones, about 75% seen once. Sequenced input: memory CD4+ T cells sorted from blood. Described subset: CD45RA-negative fraction. The source of these receptors is a man aged 18 to 30 in good health.

This clone came up a few times. The chain combines TRBV19 with TRBJ1-5; tentatively, D is TRBD1 (6 bases). CDR1 is LNHDA, CDR2 SQIVND, per germline (reference sequence). Trimming pared 9 bases from V and 6 bases from J, leaving 12 bases between. This CDR3 is 12 amino acids long. The CDR3 loop is CASRGGTQPQHF. The CDR3 DNA reads as TGTGCCAGCCGAGGGGGGACTCAGCCCCAGCATTTT.

The chain employs TRBV21-1 and TRBJ2-7. TRBV21-1 is listed as a pseudogene. The CDR3 length is 12 residues. The CDR3: CASSKVGSEQYF. The CDR3 bases are TGTGCCAGCAGCAAAGTGGGTTCCGAGCAGTACTTC.

On this clone: This may arise from a read error, as a much more abundant clone is one base away. Additional DNA sequences in this sample encode the identical CDR3. CDR3 nucleotides: TGTGCCAGCTCACCCGGCACAGATACGCAGTATTTT. Its translation is CASSPGTDTQYF. V and J are TRBV18 and TRBJ2-3; D is unresolved. V lost 3 bases to trimming and J lost 1 base, with 2 bases between them. The CDR3 contains 12 residues. The germline V gene encodes CDR1 KGHSH and CDR2 LQKENI.

The chain is built from TRBV7-2 and TRBJ1-2; possibly TRBD1 for D (5 bases). V was shortened by 0 bases and J by 5 bases, with 10 bases between the two germline ends. From germline, CDR1 is SGHTA and CDR2 FQGNSA. The CDR3 has 14 amino acids. In nucleotides, the CDR3 is TGTGCCAGCAGCTTAGCGCCTCAGGGTTATGGCTACACCTTC. Translating gives CASSLAPQGYGYTF.

The chain employs TRBV10-2 and TRBJ2-5, with TRBD1 as a possible D gene (9 bases). This CDR3 spans 14 amino acids. Germline CDR1 WSHSY, CDR2 SAAADI. V was shortened by 10 bases and J by 3 bases, with 18 bases between the two germline ends. CDR3 sequence reads: CATGGGQGKETQYF. In nucleotides, the CDR3 is TGCGCCACCGGGGGGGGACAGGGAAAAGAGACCCAGTACTTC.

This chain links TRBV5-1 with TRBJ1-2; 7 positions match TRBD1. CDR1 and CDR2 (germline): SGHRS, YFSETQ. This CDR3 is built from 15 residues. Trimming removed 4 bases from V and 1 base from J; junction bases left unmatched: 7. The chain's CDR3 is CASSEPGQINYGYTF. Written as DNA, the CDR3 is TGCGCCAGCAGCGAACCGGGACAGATTAACTATGGCTACACCTTC.